Given below is one T cell receptor beta chain in context. Recruited during active infection, patients (from Seattle) were subsequently followed longitudinally. The CDR3 totals 15 residues. Trimming took 4 bases from V and 0 from J; bases not matched to a gene: 2. Germline assignment: CDR1 LGHDT and CDR2 YNNKEL (reference sequence). As handled by the study authors: Scientists estimated how many nucleated cells there were by amplifying reference gene primers. The data were produced by immunoSEQ multiplex PCR, yet TCRdb's version contains in-frame clones alone and is incomplete. For V, J and clone size, that table is used; D and trimming come from the DNA. Among 200,000 to 300,000 clones listed, around 90% were seen once. The data stem from a study of blood T cell repertoires in COVID-19. In the study overall: Acute and convalescent COVID-19 samples came from the United States, Italy and Spain. In each case, the material was cDNA or gDNA derived from T cells, B-cell-depleted T cells, or PBMCs.

Material for sequencing was peripheral blood. This receptor was identified in a man younger than 45 with COVID-19, enrolled during active disease. The chain is built from TRBV3-1 (or the pseudogene TRBV3-2) and TRBJ2-1, with 8 bases aligning to TRBD2. As DNA, the CDR3 is TGTGCCAGCAGCCGTAGCGGGACCTCCTACAATGAGCAGTTCTTC. Protein sequence: CASSRSGTSYNEQFF.